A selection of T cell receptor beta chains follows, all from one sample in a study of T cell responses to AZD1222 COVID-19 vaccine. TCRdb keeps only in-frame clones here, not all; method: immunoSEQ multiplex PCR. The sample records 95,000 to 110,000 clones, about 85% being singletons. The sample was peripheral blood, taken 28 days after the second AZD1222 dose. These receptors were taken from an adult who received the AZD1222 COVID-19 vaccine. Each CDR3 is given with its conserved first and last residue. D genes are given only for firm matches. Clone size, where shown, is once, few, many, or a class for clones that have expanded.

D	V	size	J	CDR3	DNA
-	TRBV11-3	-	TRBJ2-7	CASSLAPRGKAVHEQYF	TGTGCCAGCAGCTTAGCTCCGCGGGGAAAAGCGGTGCACGAGCAGTACTTC
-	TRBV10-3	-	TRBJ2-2	CAISDIPGELFF	TGTGCCATCAGTGACATTCCGGGGGAGCTGTTTTTT
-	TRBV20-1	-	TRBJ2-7	CSASPRDAEQYF	TGCAGTGCTAGTCCCAGGGACGCCGAGCAGTACTTC
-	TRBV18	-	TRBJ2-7	CASSQGHGNEQYF	TGTGCCAGCTCTCAAGGCCACGGGAACGAGCAGTACTTC
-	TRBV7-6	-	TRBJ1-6	CASSPGGDDSPLHF	TGTGCCAGCAGCCCAGGAGGAGATGATTCACCCCTCCACTTT
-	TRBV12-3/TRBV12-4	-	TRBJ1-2	CASSLLGYGYTF	TGTGCCAGCAGTTTATTGGGATATGGCTACACCTTC
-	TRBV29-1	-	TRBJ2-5	CSVREVGQETQYF	TGCAGCGTCAGGGAGGTGGGCCAAGAGACCCAGTACTTC
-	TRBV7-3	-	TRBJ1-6	CASSLNPPGSNSPLHF	TGTGCCAGCAGCTTAAACCCTCCAGGGAGTAATTCACCCCTCCACTTT
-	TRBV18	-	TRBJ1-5	CASSGGQSLNQPQHF	TGTGCCAGCTCGGGTGGACAGTCCCTCAATCAGCCCCAGCATTTT
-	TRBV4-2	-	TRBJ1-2	CASSPPEGTYGYTF	TGTGCCAGCAGCCCCCCCGAGGGGACCTATGGCTACACCTTC
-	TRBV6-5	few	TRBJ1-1	CASSYFGGEEAFF	TGTGCCAGCAGTTACTTCGGTGGCGAAGAAGCTTTCTTT
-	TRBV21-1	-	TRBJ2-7	CASSKRRFPIDPDPYEQYF	TGTGCCAGCAGCAAACGGAGGTTCCCTATAGACCCTGACCCCTACGAGCAGTACTTC
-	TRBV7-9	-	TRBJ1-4	CASSLAGAGEKLFF	TGTGCCAGCAGCTTAGCGGGGGCGGGAGAAAAACTGTTTTTT
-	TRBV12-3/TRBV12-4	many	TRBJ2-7	CASKLGGPYEQYF	TGTGCCAGCAAGCTCGGGGGACCCTACGAGCAGTACTTC
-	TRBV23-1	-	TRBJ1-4	CASRPNRSGDEKLFF	TGCGCCAGCAGACCAAATCGGTCAGGGGACGAAAAACTGTTTTTT
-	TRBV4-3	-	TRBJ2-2	CASSQERAGGPLNTGELFF	TGCGCCAGCAGCCAAGAAAGGGCCGGGGGGCCCTTGAACACCGGGGAGCTGTTTTTT
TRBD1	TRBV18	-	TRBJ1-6	CASSRDSSYNSPLHF	TGTGCCAGCTCACGGGACAGCTCCTATAATTCACCCCTCCACTTT
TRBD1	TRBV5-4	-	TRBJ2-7	CASSSGQGLSYEQYF	TGTGCCAGCAGCTCCGGACAGGGGCTCTCCTACGAGCAGTACTTC
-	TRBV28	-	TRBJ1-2	CASSAGDFNYGYTF	TGTGCCAGCAGTGCCGGGGACTTTAACTATGGCTACACCTTC
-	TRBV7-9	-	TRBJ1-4	CASSSQSTNEKLFF	TGTGCCAGCAGCTCTCAGTCAACTAATGAAAAACTGTTTTTT
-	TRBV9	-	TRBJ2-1	CASSASAGQIYNEQFF	TGTGCCAGCAGCGCCAGCGCGGGACAAATTTACAATGAGCAGTTCTTC
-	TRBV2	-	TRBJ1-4	CASRMGLGEKLFF	TGTGCCAGCAGGATGGGCCTCGGGGAAAAACTGTTTTTT
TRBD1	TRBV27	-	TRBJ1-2	CASRGTGGDGYTF	TGTGCCAGCAGAGGGACAGGGGGAGACGGCTACACCTTC
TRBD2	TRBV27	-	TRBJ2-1	CASSTGLAPHNEQFF	TGTGCCAGCAGTACGGGACTAGCGCCTCACAATGAGCAGTTCTTC
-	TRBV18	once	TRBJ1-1	CASSPPAANTEAFF	TGTGCCAGCTCACCACCAGCAGCAAACACTGAAGCTTTCTTT
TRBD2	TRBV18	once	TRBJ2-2	CASSTSGGELFF	TGTGCCAGCTCAACTAGCGGCGGGGAGCTGTTTTTT
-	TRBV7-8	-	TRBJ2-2	CASSSRQNTGELFF	TGTGCCAGCAGCTCACGACAGAACACCGGGGAGCTGTTTTTT
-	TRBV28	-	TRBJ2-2	CASSMTGGTGELFF	TGTGCCAGCAGTATGACAGGTGGCACCGGGGAGCTGTTTTTT
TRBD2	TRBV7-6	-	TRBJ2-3	CASSLVAGANTDTQYF	TGTGCCAGCAGCTTAGTAGCGGGGGCGAACACAGATACGCAGTATTTT
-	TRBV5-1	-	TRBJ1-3	CASSLDWRRSGNTIYF	TGCGCCAGCAGCTTGGATTGGAGGCGTTCTGGAAACACCATATATTTT
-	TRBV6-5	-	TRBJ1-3	CASGDFSGNTIYF	TGTGCCAGCGGGGACTTCTCTGGAAACACCATATATTTT
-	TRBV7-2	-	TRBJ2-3	CASSRQATTDTQYF	TGTGCCAGCAGCCGGCAGGCGACCACAGATACGCAGTATTTT
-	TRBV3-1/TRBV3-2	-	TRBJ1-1	CASSPDKYTEAFF	TGTGCCAGCAGCCCCGATAAGTACACTGAAGCTTTCTTT
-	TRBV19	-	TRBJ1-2	CASSMSRGYGYTF	TGTGCCAGTAGTATGTCTCGGGGCTATGGCTACACCTTC
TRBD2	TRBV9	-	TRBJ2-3	CASSGASGVIDTQYF	TGTGCCAGCAGCGGGGCTAGCGGGGTCATAGATACGCAGTATTTT
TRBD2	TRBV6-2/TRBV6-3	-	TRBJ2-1	CASSYGRAEIF	TGTGCCAGCAGTTACGGGAGGGCTGAGATCTTC
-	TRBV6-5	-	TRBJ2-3	CAIQGFADTQYF	TGTGCCATCCAGGGCTTCGCAGATACGCAGTATTTT
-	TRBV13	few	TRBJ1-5	CASSSEKRQPQHF	TGTGCCAGCAGCTCCGAGAAACGTCAGCCCCAGCATTTT
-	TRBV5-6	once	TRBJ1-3	CASSTGAGNTIYF	TGTGCCAGCAGTACGGGAGCTGGAAACACCATATATTTT
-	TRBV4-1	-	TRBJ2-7	CASSRDLIYEQYF	TGCGCCAGCAGCCGCGATCTTATCTACGAGCAGTACTTC
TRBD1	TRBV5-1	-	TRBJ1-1	CASSSAGQGTILNTEAFF	TGCGCCAGCAGCTCTGCGGGACAGGGGACGATTTTGAACACTGAAGCTTTCTTT
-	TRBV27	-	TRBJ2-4	CASSLQGPGGIAKNIQYF	TGTGCCAGCAGTTTACAGGGGCCGGGAGGTATAGCCAAAAACATTCAGTACTTC
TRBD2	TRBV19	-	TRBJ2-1	CASSIVGSGGQYNEQFF	TGTGCCAGTAGTATAGTTGGGAGCGGGGGCCAATACAATGAGCAGTTCTTC
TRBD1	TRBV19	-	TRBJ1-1	CASSIDPGQGENTEAFF	TGTGCCAGTAGTATAGATCCGGGACAGGGGGAGAACACTGAAGCTTTCTTT
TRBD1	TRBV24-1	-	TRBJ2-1	CATSEMTGNEKFF	TGTGCCACCAGTGAGATGACAGGGAATGAAAAGTTCTTC
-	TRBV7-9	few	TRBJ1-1	CASSPGGRTEAFF	TGTGCCAGCAGCCCCGGGGGGCGGACTGAAGCTTTCTTT
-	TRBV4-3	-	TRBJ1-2	CASSQGGVDYYGYTF	TGCGCCAGCAGCCAAGGTGGGGTGGATTACTATGGCTACACCTTC
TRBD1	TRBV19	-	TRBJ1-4	CASSIDSGGQGMKKLFF	TGTGCCAGTAGTATAGATTCAGGCGGACAGGGAATGAAAAAACTGTTTTTT
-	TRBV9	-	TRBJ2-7	CASSAEGKGEQYF	TGTGCCAGCAGCGCAGAGGGGAAGGGAGAGCAGTACTTC
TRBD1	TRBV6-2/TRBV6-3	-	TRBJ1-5	CASSSWDRGNQPQHF	TGTGCCAGCAGTTCCTGGGACAGGGGGAACCAGCCCCAGCATTTT
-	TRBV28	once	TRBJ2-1	CASSSGGGAYNEQFF	TGTGCCAGCAGTTCTGGAGGGGGCGCATACAATGAGCAGTTCTTC
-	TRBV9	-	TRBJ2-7	CASSADRDGSSYEQYF	TGTGCCAGCAGCGCTGACCGGGACGGGAGCTCCTACGAGCAGTACTTC
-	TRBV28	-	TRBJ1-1	CASSTRVGAEAFF	TGTGCCAGCAGTACTAGGGTTGGCGCTGAAGCTTTCTTT
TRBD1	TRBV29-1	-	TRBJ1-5	CSVGQGGNQPQHF	TGCAGCGTTGGACAGGGTGGGAATCAGCCCCAGCATTTT
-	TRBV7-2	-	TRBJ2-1	CASSFPKDDEQFF	TGTGCCAGCAGCTTCCCGAAGGACGATGAGCAGTTCTTC
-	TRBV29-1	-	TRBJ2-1	CSVEAEGRQFF	TGCAGCGTTGAGGCGGAGGGTAGGCAGTTCTTC
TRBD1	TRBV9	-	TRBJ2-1	CASSTGQGSYEQFF	TGTGCCAGCAGCACCGGACAGGGGTCGTACGAGCAGTTCTTC
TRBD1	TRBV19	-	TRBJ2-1	CASSIGPTGNEQFF	TGTGCCAGTAGTATAGGCCCGACAGGGAATGAGCAGTTCTTC
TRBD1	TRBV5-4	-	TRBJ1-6	CASNSGTGDSPLHF	TGTGCCAGCAACTCCGGGACAGGAGATTCACCCCTCCACTTT